At least ten counts were recorded for the clone carrying this T cell receptor beta chain. Its antigen is unidentified. The data derive from a study of T cells after yellow fever vaccination. Trimming cost V 3 bases and J 5 bases; bases outside gene matches: 3. CDR1 is SEHNR and CDR2 is FQNEAQ in the germline V gene (reference sequence). The CDR3 length is 14 residues. Via MiXCR, TCRdb re-called the 5' RACE reads, giving one row per CDR3 protein. In the table there are some 350,000 distinct CDR3 sequences, around 3.9% of which are singletons. Study-wide points: A minor fraction of clonotypes spanned both CD4 and CD8 compartments.

The chain has TRBV7-9 and TRBJ2-5, with 10 bases matching TRBD2. This TCR was sampled from a man younger than 30 who received the YFV17D yellow fever vaccine. Sequenced material: PBMCs, taken 5 days after the yellow fever booster vaccination. CDR3 DNA sequence: TGTGCCAGCAGCTTGCTAGCGGGGGACGAGACCCAGTACTTC. Residues: CASSLLAGDETQYF.